These 3 T cell receptor beta chains were sequenced from one sample in a study of graft-versus-host responses after intestinal transplantation. These receptors lack a known antigen. Repertoires were generated with immunoSEQ multiplex PCR, while TCRdb's copy carries only in-frame clones and drops some. The repertoire holds more than 65,000 clones, with 84% as singletons. Here the sequenced sample was unstimulated CD4+ T cells sorted from spleen or lymph node cells, taken before transplant. These receptors all stem from a human donor who was the organ donor for an intestinal transplant.

The chain joins TRBV18 to TRBJ2-7, with TRBD1 as a possible D gene (6 bases). Germline values: CDR1 KGHSH, CDR2 LQKENI. This CDR3 is built from 14 residues. Trimming took 2 bases from V and 7 from J, leaving 15 bases between them. In DNA form, the CDR3 reads TGTGCCAGCTCACCAAGGCAGGGACAAAGGGAGCAGTACGTC. Amino acid sequence: CASSPRQGQREQYV.

The table lists this clone with many counts. This chain uses TRBV6-4 with TRBJ1-6, with 7 bases fitting TRBD1. CDR3 length equals 15 residues. V lost 4 bases to trimming and J lost 5 bases; unmatched junction nucleotides: 5. Germline loops: CDR1 MRHNA, CDR2 SNTAGT. In nucleotides, the CDR3 is TGTGCCAGCAGTGTGTCCGGGACAGATAATTCACCCCTCCACTTT. As protein: CASSVSGTDNSPLHF.

CDR3 residues: CASSWRGAGGGETQYF. DNA of the CDR3: TGTGCCAGCAGCTGGCGGGGGGCAGGGGGAGGGGAGACCCAGTACTTC. This chain joins TRBV7-2 and TRBJ2-5; maybe TRBD2 (8 bases). Germline V CDR1 and CDR2: SGHTA, FQGNSA. This CDR3 spans 16 amino acids. V was shortened by 4 bases and J by 5 bases, with 20 bases between the two germline ends.